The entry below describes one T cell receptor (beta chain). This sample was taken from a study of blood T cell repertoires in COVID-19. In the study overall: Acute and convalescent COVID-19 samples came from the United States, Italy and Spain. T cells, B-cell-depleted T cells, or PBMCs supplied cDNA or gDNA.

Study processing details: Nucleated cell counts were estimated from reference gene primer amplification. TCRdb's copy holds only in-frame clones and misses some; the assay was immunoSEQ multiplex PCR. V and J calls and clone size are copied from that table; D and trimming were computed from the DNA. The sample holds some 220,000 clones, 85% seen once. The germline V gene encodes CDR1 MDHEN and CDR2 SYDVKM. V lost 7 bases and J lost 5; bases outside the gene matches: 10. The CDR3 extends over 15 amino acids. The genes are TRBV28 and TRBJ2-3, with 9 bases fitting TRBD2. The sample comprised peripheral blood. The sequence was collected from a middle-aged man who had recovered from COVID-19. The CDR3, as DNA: TGTGCCAGCAACCCAATAGCGGGAGCGGTAGATACGCAGTATTTT. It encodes CASNPIAGAVDTQYF. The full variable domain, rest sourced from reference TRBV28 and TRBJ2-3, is DVKVTQSSRYLVKRTGEKVFLECVQDMDHENMFWYRQDPGLGLRLIYFSYDVKMKEKGDIPEGYSVSREKKERFSLILESASTNQTSMYLCASNPIAGAVDTQYFGPGTRLTVL.